The clone carrying this T cell receptor beta chain was seen more than once but under ten times. Its antigen is not identified. This specimen comes from a study of response to subunit inactivated influenza vaccine. TCRdb itself ran the RT-PCR reads through MiXCR, one entry per CDR3 protein. The repertoire has more than 600,000 distinct CDR3 sequences, approximately 17% of them found once; the top ten carry roughly a tenth. Findings of the study overall: It was suggested by the authors that few new T cells are recruited by each seasonal influenza vaccination.

Germline assignment: CDR1 DFQATT and CDR2 SNEGSKA (reference sequence). CDR3 length: 16 residues. The V and J ends lost 0 bases and 2 bases respectively, with 15 bases between them. This TCR was recovered from a man in his fifties or sixties who received an inactivated influenza vaccine. The chain has TRBV20-1 and TRBJ2-3, with D possibly being TRBD2 (6 bases). The sample in question was PBMCs from blood, obtained more than 4 days after vaccination. In DNA form, the CDR3 reads TGCAGTGCTAGAGATCCAGGGCGGGGACTCACAGATACGCAGTATTTT. Its translation: CSARDPGRGLTDTQYF.